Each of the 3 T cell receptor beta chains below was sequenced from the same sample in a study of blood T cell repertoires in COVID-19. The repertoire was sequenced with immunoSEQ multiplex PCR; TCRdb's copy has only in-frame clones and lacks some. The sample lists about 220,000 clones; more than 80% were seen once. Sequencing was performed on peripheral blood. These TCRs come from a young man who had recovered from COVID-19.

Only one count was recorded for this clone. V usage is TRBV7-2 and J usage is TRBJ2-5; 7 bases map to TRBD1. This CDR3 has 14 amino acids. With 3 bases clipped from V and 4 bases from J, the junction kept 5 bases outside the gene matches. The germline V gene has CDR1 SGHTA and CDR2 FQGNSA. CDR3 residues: CASSLTGRGETQYF. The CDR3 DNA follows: TGTGCCAGCAGCTTGACAGGGCGTGGAGAGACCCAGTACTTC. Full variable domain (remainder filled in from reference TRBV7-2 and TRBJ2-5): GAGVSQSPSNKVTEKGKDVELRCDPISGHTALYWYRQSLGQGLEFLIYFQGNSAPDKSGLPSDRFSAERTGGSVSTLTIQRTQQEDSAVYLCASSLTGRGETQYFGPGTRLLVL.

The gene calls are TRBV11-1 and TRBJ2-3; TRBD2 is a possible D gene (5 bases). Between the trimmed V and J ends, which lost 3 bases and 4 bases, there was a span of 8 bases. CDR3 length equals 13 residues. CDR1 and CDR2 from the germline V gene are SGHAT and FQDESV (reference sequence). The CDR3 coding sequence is TGTGCCAGCAGCTTTCGGGATCCAGATACGCAGTATTTT. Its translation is CASSFRDPDTQYF.

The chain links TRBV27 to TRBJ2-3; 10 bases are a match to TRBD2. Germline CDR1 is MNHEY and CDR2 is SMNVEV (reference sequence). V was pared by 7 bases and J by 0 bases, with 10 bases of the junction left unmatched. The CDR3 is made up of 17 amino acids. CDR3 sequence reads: CASTLGILAGSTDTQYF. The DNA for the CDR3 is TGTGCCAGCACTCTGGGGATACTAGCGGGAAGCACAGATACGCAGTATTTT.